This TCR beta chain comes out of a study of blood T cells in healthy people across ages. Study-wide points: Among T cells, TCR beta diversity per million cells dropped roughly linearly as age rose. Naive and antigen-experienced cells could not be conclusively compared, given unsorted PBMCs.

Trimming removed 4 bases at V and 10 bases at J, with 10 bases between. Germline loops: CDR1 MNHEY, CDR2 SVGAGI. The CDR3 has 11 residues. Using a J-beta primer mix together with a sample-barcoded 5' primer, a second PCR was run for roughly 6 to 12 cycles. The template-switch adaptor, which had 12 random nucleotides, put a tag on each cDNA molecule. TCRdb redid the calling of the 5' RACE reads with MiXCR, one entry per CDR3 protein. The sample holds over 1.5 million distinct CDR3 sequences, roughly 52% seen once. A few counts support this clonotype. Its antigen is not known. The chain uses TRBV6-5 and TRBJ1-2; D ambiguous. The material sequenced was blood. The source of this sequence is a woman aged 40 to 50 in good health. The DNA of the CDR3 is TGTGCCAGCAGTTTTCAGGAGAACTACACCTTC. This translates into CASSFQENYTF.